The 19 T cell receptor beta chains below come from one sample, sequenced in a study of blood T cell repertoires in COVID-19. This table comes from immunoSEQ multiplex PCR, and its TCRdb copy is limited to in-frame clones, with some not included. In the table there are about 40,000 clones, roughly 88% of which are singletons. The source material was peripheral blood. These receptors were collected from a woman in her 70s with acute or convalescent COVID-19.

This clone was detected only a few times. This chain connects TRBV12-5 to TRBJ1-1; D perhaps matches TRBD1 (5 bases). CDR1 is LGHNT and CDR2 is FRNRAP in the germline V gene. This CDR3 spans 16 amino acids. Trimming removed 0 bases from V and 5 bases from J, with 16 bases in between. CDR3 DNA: TGTGCTAGTGGTTTGGTACCGGGACTCCTTTTAACTGAAGCTTTCTTT. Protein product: CASGLVPGLLLTEAFF.

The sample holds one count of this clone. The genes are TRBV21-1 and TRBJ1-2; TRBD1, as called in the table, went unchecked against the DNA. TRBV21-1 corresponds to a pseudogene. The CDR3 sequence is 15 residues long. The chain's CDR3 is CASSKAKGAYYGYTF. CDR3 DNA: TGTGCCAGCAGCAAAGCTAAGGGGGCCTACTATGGCTACACCTTC.

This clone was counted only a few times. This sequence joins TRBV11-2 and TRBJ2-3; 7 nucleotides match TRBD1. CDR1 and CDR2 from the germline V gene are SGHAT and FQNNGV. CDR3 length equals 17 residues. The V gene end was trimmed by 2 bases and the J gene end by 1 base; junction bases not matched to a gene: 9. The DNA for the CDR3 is TGTGCCAGCAGCTTATCAGCGTGGGACAGTCGCACAGATACGCAGTATTTT. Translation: CASSLSAWDSRTDTQYF.

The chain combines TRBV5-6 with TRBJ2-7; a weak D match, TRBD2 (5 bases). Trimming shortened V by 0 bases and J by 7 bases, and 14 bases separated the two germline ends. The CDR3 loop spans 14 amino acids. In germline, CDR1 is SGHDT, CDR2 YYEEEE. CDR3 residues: CASSLAGVPLEQYV. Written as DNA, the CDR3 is TGTGCCAGCAGCTTGGCCGGGGTCCCGCTGGAGCAGTACGTC.

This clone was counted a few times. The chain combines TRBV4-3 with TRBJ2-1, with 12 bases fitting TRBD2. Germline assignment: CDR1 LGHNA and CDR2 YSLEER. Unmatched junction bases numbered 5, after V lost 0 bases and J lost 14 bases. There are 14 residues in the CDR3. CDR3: CASSQDQTSGSKFF. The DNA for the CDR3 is TGCGCCAGCAGCCAAGACCAGACTAGCGGGAGTAAGTTCTTC.

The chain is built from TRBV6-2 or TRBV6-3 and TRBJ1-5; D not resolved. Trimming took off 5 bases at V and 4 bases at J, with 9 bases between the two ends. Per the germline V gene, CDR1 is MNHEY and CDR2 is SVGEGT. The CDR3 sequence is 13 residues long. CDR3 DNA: TGTGCCAGCAGTCGAGACACAAATCAGCCCCAGCATTTT. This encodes CASSRDTNQPQHF.

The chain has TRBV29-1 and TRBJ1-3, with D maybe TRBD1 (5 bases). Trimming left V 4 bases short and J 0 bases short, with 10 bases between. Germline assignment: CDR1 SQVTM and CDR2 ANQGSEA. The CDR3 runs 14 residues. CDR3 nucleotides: TGCAGCGTTGTAACAGGCAGCTCTGGAAACACCATATATTTT. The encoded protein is CSVVTGSSGNTIYF.

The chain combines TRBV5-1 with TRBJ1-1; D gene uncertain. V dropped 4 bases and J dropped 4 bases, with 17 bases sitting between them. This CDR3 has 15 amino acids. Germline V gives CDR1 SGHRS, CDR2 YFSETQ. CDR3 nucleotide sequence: TGCGCCAGCAGCCCGGGTGTAGAGGGTCGCACTGAAGCTTTCTTT. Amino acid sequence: CASSPGVEGRTEAFF.

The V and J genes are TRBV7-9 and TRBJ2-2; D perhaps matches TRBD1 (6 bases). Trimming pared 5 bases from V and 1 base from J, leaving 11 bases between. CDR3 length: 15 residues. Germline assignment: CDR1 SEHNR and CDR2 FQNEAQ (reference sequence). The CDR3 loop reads CASSTDRRNTGELFF. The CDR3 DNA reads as TGTGCCAGCAGCACCGACAGGCGGAACACCGGGGAGCTGTTTTTT. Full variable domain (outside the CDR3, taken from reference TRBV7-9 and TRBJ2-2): DTGVSQNPRHKITKRGQNVTFRCDPISEHNRLYWYRQTLGQGPEFLTYFQNEAQLEKSRLLSDRFSAERPKGSFSTLEIQRTEQGDSAMYLCASSTDRRNTGELFFGEGSRLTVL.

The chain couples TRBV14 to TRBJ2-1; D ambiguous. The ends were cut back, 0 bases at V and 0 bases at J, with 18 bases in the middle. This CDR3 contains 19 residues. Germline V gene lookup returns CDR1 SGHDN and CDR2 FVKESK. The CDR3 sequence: CASSQEHLANPSSYNEQFF. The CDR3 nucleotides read TGTGCCAGCAGCCAAGAACACTTAGCTAATCCGAGCTCCTACAATGAGCAGTTCTTC.

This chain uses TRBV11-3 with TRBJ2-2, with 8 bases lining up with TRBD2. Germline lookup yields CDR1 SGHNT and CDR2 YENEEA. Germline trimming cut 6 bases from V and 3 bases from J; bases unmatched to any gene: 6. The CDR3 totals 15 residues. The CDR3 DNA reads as TGTGCCAGCAGTCGCACTAGCGGATACACCGGGGAGCTGTTTTTT. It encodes CASSRTSGYTGELFF. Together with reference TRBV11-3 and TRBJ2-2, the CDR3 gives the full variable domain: EAGVVQSPRYKIIEKKQPVAFWCNPISGHNTLYWYLQNLGQGPELLIRYENEEAVDDSQLPKDRFSAERLKGVDSTLKIQPAELGDSAVYLCASSRTSGYTGELFFGEGSRLTVL.

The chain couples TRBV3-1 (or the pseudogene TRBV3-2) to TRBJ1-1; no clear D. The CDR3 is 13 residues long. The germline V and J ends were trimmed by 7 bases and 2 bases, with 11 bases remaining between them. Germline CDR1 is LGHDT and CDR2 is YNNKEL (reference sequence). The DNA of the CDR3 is TGTGCCAGCACCTCCGGGGTAAACACTGAAGCTTTCTTT. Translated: CASTSGVNTEAFF.

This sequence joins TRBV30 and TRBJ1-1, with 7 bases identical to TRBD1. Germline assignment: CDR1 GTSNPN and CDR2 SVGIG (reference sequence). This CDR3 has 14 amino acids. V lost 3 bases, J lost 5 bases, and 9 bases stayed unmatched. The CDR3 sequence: CAWSPGTALTEAFF. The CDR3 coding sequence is TGTGCCTGGAGCCCCGGGACAGCCTTGACTGAAGCTTTCTTT.

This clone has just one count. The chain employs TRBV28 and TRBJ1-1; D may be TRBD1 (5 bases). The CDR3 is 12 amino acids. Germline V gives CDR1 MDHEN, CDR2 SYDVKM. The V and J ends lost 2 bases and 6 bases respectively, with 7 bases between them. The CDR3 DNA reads TGTGCCAGCAGTTTAAAAGGGGCTGAAGCTTTCTTT. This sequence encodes CASSLKGAEAFF.

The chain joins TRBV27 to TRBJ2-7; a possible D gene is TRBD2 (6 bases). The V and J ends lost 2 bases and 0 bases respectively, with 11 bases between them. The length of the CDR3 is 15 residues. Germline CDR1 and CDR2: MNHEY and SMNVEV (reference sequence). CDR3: CASSLRGARSYEQYV. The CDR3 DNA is TGTGCCAGCAGTTTACGCGGGGCTCGCTCCTACGAGCAGTACGTC.

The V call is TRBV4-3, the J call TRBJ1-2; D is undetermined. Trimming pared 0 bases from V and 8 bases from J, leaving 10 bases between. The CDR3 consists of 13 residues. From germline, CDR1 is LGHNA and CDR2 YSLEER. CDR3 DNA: TGCGCCAGCAGCCAAGAGCAGCGGAGGGGCTACACCTTC. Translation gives CASSQEQRRGYTF.

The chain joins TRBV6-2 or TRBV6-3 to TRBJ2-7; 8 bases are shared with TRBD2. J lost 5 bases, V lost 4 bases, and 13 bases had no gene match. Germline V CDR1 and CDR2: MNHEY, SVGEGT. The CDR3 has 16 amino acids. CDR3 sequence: CASSSAREAGRHEQYV. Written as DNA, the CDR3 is TGTGCCAGCAGTTCAGCGCGGGAGGCTGGGCGCCACGAGCAGTACGTC.

This CDR3 is CASSSDSSYNSPLHF. CDR3 nucleotides: TGTGCCAGCAGTTCGGACAGCTCCTATAATTCACCCCTCCACTTT. The V call is TRBV2, the J call TRBJ1-6; D perhaps matches TRBD1 (6 bases). The CDR3 sequence is 15 residues long. Germline V CDR1 and CDR2: SNHLY, FYNNEI. The V gene lost 5 bases and the J gene lost 0 bases, with 8 bases spanning the gap.

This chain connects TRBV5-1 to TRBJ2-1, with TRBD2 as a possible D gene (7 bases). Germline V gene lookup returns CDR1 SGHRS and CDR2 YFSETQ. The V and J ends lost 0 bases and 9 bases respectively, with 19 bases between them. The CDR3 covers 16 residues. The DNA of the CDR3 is TGCGCCAGCAGCTTGGCATCGGGGGCGGGGGTCGCTGAGCAGTTCTTC. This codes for CASSLASGAGVAEQFF.